These 28 T cell receptor beta chains originate from one sample sequenced in a study of T cell responses to AZD1222 COVID-19 vaccine. Profiled with immunoSEQ multiplex PCR; TCRdb holds only in-frame clones, not every one. Here the sample spans about 92,000 clones, approximately 91% being singletons. Source: peripheral blood, taken on day 0 of AZD1222 vaccination. The source is an adult in good health.

This chain uses TRBV6-5 with TRBJ2-5; D uncertain. Per germline, CDR1 MNHEY and CDR2 SVGAGI. V gave up 7 bases and J gave up 4 bases, with 10 bases separating them. The CDR3 sequence is 12 residues long. The CDR3 nucleotides are TGTGCCAGCAAAAACCCCATAGAGACCCAGTACTTC. This sequence encodes CASKNPIETQYF.

As DNA, the CDR3 is TGTGCCAGCAGTTTAAGGCCGGGCAGGGTGGGGGAAAAACTGTTTTTT. Encoded protein: CASSLRPGRVGEKLFF. The chain employs TRBV27 and TRBJ1-4; a possible D gene is TRBD1 (5 bases). The germline gives CDR1 MNHEY, CDR2 SMNVEV (reference sequence). The CDR3 runs to 16 residues. Trimming removed 2 bases at V and 8 bases at J, with 18 bases between.

This chain uses TRBV4-1 with TRBJ1-1; D is possibly TRBD1 (6 bases). Germline assignment: CDR1 MGHRA and CDR2 YSYEKL. The ends were cut back, 1 base at V and 0 bases at J, with 18 bases in the middle. CDR3 length: 18 amino acids. CDR3 protein: CASSQVWGAKFLNTEAFF. The CDR3, as DNA: TGCGCCAGCAGCCAAGTATGGGGGGCAAAATTCCTGAACACTGAAGCTTTCTTT.

This clone appeared a single time. This chain links TRBV6-5 with TRBJ2-7; 9 nucleotides line up with TRBD1. The CDR3 has 15 amino acids. Germline V gene lookup returns CDR1 MNHEY and CDR2 SVGAGI. The junction had 12 bases not matched to a gene; V was cut back by 6 bases and J by 6 bases. The CDR3 region has the DNA TGTGCCAGCAGGCTATACACAGGGGGCGCGTTCGAGCAGTACTTC. Residues: CASRLYTGGAFEQYF.

The chain recombines TRBV14 with TRBJ1-2; possible D gene TRBD1, 5 bases. This CDR3 is built from 17 residues. Germline CDR1 and CDR2: SGHDN and FVKESK. V was pared by 0 bases and J by 1 base, with 15 bases between. CDR3 sequence reads: CASSQDPKGRINYGYTF. In DNA, the CDR3 is TGTGCCAGCAGCCAAGATCCGAAGGGACGGATTAACTATGGCTACACCTTC.

The chain couples TRBV7-8 to TRBJ2-7; TRBD1 might be the D (5 bases). V lost 3 bases and J 5 bases, leaving 11 bases between the germline ends. The CDR3 runs 13 residues. CDR1 and CDR2 (germline): SGHVS, FQNEAQ. The CDR3 sequence: CASSFAGSDEQYF. CDR3 in DNA: TGTGCCAGCAGCTTCGCAGGGTCAGACGAGCAGTACTTC.

The chain recombines TRBV18 with TRBJ1-2; 7 bases map to TRBD1. V shed 1 base and J 8 bases; nucleotides not matched to a gene: 10. Germline CDR1 reads KGHSH; CDR2 reads LQKENI. The CDR3 length is 15 residues. The CDR3 is CASSPLEGGVNGYTF. In DNA form, the CDR3 reads TGTGCCAGCTCACCACTTGAAGGGGGCGTTAACGGCTACACCTTC.

The chain recombines TRBV5-1 with TRBJ2-3; 12 bases are shared with TRBD2. The CDR3 sequence is 15 residues long. The germline gives CDR1 SGHRS, CDR2 YFSETQ. The junction had 4 bases not matched to a gene; V was cut back by 4 bases and J by 4 bases. The CDR3 loop is CASSDPSGGADTQYF. In nucleotides, the CDR3 is TGCGCCAGCAGCGATCCTAGCGGGGGGGCAGATACGCAGTATTTT.

The rearrangement uses TRBV18 and TRBJ2-1; possibly TRBD1 for D (6 bases). Trimming took off 1 base at V and 5 bases at J, with 12 bases between the two ends. The CDR3 is 15 residues long. Germline lookup yields CDR1 KGHSH and CDR2 LQKENI. The CDR3 DNA sequence: TGTGCCAGCTCACCACAGGCAGGGACAAACAATGAGCAGTTCTTC. Protein product: CASSPQAGTNNEQFF.

This sequence joins TRBV24-1 and TRBJ2-3, with TRBD1 matching 9 bases. Germline V gene lookup returns CDR1 KGHDR and CDR2 SFDVKD. Trimming removed 4 bases from V and 4 bases from J; junction bases left unmatched: 14. The CDR3 sequence is 18 residues long. For the CDR3, the DNA is TGTGCCACCAGTGACCCCGGGGGTGTACAGGGGGCTGCAGATACGCAGTATTTT. The encoded protein is CATSDPGGVQGAADTQYF.

The rearrangement uses TRBV9 and TRBJ1-1; 8 bases agree with TRBD1. The germline gives CDR1 SGDLS, CDR2 YYNGEE. The V and J ends lost 7 bases and 0 bases, in that order; junction bases with no gene match: 17. This CDR3 comprises 18 residues. The CDR3 is CASRGGGSGGPMNTEAFF. The CDR3 DNA reads as TGTGCCAGCCGCGGAGGGGGGTCAGGGGGCCCGATGAACACTGAAGCTTTCTTT.

The chain carries TRBV7-3 and TRBJ1-2; D call uncertain. The germline V and J ends were trimmed by 5 bases and 5 bases, with 18 bases remaining between them. This CDR3 spans 15 amino acids. In germline, CDR1 is SGHTA, CDR2 FQGTGA. The CDR3 region has the DNA TGTGCCAGCAGCATAGGAGACTGGACGGATTATGGCTACACCTTC. Translated: CASSIGDWTDYGYTF. Using reference TRBV7-3 and TRBJ1-2 for the parts outside the CDR3, the full variable domain is GAGVSQTPSNKVTEKGKYVELRCDPISGHTALYWYRQSLGQGPEFLIYFQGTGAADDSGLPNDRFFAVRPEGSVSTLKIQRTERGDSAVYLCASSIGDWTDYGYTFGSGTRLTVV.

This chain links TRBV5-4 with TRBJ2-3; tentatively, D is TRBD2 (6 bases). Germline assignment: CDR1 SGHNT and CDR2 YYREEE (reference sequence). The CDR3 spans 15 residues. V was trimmed by 4 bases and J by 2 bases, leaving 14 bases between them. The CDR3 reads CASSLRAGTTDTQYF. The CDR3 region has the DNA TGTGCCAGCAGCCTGAGGGCGGGGACCACAGATACGCAGTATTTT.

The chain combines TRBV7-2 with TRBJ1-6; D gene unclear. Germline V gene lookup returns CDR1 SGHTA and CDR2 FQGNSA. Trimming removed 4 bases at V and 9 bases at J, with 10 bases between. The CDR3 contains 13 residues. The CDR3 DNA follows: TGTGCCAGCAGCTACGCCAGTCGTTCACCCCTCCACTTT. Its translation is CASSYASRSPLHF. The full variable domain, in which reference TRBV7-2 and TRBJ1-6 provide the parts outside the CDR3, is GAGVSQSPSNKVTEKGKDVELRCDPISGHTALYWYRQSLGQGLEFLIYFQGNSAPDKSGLPSDRFSAERTGGSVSTLTIQRTQQEDSAVYLCASSYASRSPLHFGNGTRLTVT.

The V and J genes are TRBV18 and TRBJ2-1; D gene ambiguous. The germline V gene has CDR1 KGHSH and CDR2 LQKENI. The CDR3 length is 12 residues. V was pared by 3 bases and J by 4 bases, with 4 bases between. CDR3 DNA sequence: TGTGCCAGCTCACCGACTTACAATGAGCAGTTCTTC. It yields the protein CASSPTYNEQFF.

CDR3 coding DNA: TGTGCCAGCAGTGAAACGACAGGGGGCCACGAGCAGTACTTC. It is translated as CASSETTGGHEQYF. The chain couples TRBV2 to TRBJ2-7; TRBD1 matches 10 bases. V was clipped by 2 bases and J by 5 bases; unmatched bases: 3. Germline values: CDR1 SNHLY, CDR2 FYNNEI. This CDR3 is built from 14 residues.

The gene calls are TRBV6-2 or TRBV6-3 and TRBJ2-3; D may match TRBD1 or TRBD2 (5 bases each). This CDR3 contains 15 residues. Trimming took off 5 bases at V and 0 bases at J, with 12 bases between the two ends. The germline V gene has CDR1 MNHEY and CDR2 SVGEGT. The CDR3 DNA reads TGTGCCAGCAGTGAGCAGGGACCTAGCACAGATACGCAGTATTTT. Translation gives CASSEQGPSTDTQYF.

This chain links TRBV28 with TRBJ2-2; TRBD1 matches at 8 bases. V gave up 2 bases and J gave up 4 bases; unmatched junction bases: 3. The CDR3 covers 15 residues. Germline CDR1 and CDR2: MDHEN and SYDVKM. The CDR3 coding sequence is TGTGCCAGCAGTTTAGGTCAGGGGGCCACCGGGGAGCTGTTTTTT. Translating it yields CASSLGQGATGELFF.

This chain uses TRBV4-1 with TRBJ2-7, with 9 nucleotides matching TRBD2. The CDR3 is 17 amino acids. The germline CDR1 and CDR2 sequences are MGHRA and YSYEKL. J lost 0 bases, V lost 4 bases, and 10 bases had no gene match. The CDR3 is CASSPNYRRGGSYEQYF. The CDR3 DNA is TGCGCCAGCAGCCCCAACTATAGGCGGGGGGGCTCCTACGAGCAGTACTTC.

This chain links TRBV7-2 with TRBJ2-3; 7 bases fit TRBD2. This CDR3 region has 16 residues. Germline CDR1 SGHTA, CDR2 FQGNSA. The V and J ends lost 2 bases and 1 base, in that order; junction bases with no gene match: 6. The CDR3 is CASSLLASGGTDTQYF. The CDR3 DNA reads as TGTGCCAGCAGCTTACTGGCTAGCGGTGGCACAGATACGCAGTATTTT.

The chain combines TRBV5-6 with TRBJ2-5, with D possibly matching TRBD1 (6 bases). V was shortened by 3 bases and J by 1 base, with 10 bases between the two germline ends. In germline, CDR1 is SGHDT, CDR2 YYEEEE. This CDR3 region has 14 residues. CDR3 in amino acids: CASSSWTVQETQYF. The CDR3 DNA reads as TGTGCCAGCAGCTCCTGGACAGTCCAAGAGACCCAGTACTTC.

This clone was observed once. The chain combines TRBV18 with TRBJ1-3; tentatively, D is TRBD1 (6 bases). The CDR3 sequence is 16 residues long. The germline gives CDR1 KGHSH, CDR2 LQKENI. Trimming took off 0 bases at V and 0 bases at J, with 9 bases between the two ends. The CDR3 DNA sequence: TGTGCCAGCTCACCACCAGGACAGTACTCTGGAAACACCATATATTTT. As protein: CASSPPGQYSGNTIYF.

The gene calls are TRBV11-3 and TRBJ2-2; D gene uncertain. Trimming stripped 8 bases from V and 5 bases from J, with 12 bases between. Per germline, CDR1 SGHNT and CDR2 YENEEA. The CDR3 spans 13 residues. The CDR3 reads CASRAGATGELFF. CDR3 in DNA: TGTGCCAGCCGGGCTGGAGCGACCGGGGAGCTGTTTTTT.

The chain joins TRBV3-1 (or the pseudogene TRBV3-2) to TRBJ1-6, with 10 bases matching TRBD1. The CDR3 is 15 amino acids. Germline V gene sequence: CDR1 LGHDT, CDR2 YNNKEL (reference sequence). The J segment lost 7 bases and the V segment lost 8 bases, leaving 8 bases of the junction unmatched. The CDR3 reads CASGAGTGVNSPLHF. Here the CDR3 DNA reads TGTGCCAGCGGAGCCGGGACAGGGGTAAATTCACCCCTCCACTTT.

The chain links TRBV10-3 to TRBJ2-3; 9 nucleotides agree with TRBD1. Looked up from germline, CDR1 is ENHRY and CDR2 is SYGVKD. CDR3 length: 15 residues. V was clipped by 7 bases and J by 4 bases; unmatched bases: 9. The CDR3 DNA sequence: TGTGCCATCAAAAAACAGGGGGCGGATGCAGATACGCAGTATTTT. Encoded protein: CAIKKQGADADTQYF.

This chain uses TRBV19 with TRBJ1-3, with TRBD1 as a possible D gene (5 bases). CDR1 and CDR2 (germline): LNHDA, SQIVND (reference sequence). Deletions cut 8 bases from V and 2 bases from J, with 19 bases between. The CDR3 contains 16 residues. This CDR3 reads CASYGFGTDAGNTIYF. The CDR3 coding sequence is TGTGCCAGTTATGGTTTCGGGACTGACGCTGGAAACACCATATATTTT.

V usage is TRBV9 and J usage is TRBJ1-3; D is uncertain. Germline CDR1 is SGDLS and CDR2 is YYNGEE. This CDR3 contains 14 residues. The V and J ends lost 0 bases and 0 bases respectively, with 4 bases between them. The CDR3 protein is CASSVALSGNTIYF. For the CDR3, the DNA is TGTGCCAGCAGCGTAGCTCTCTCTGGAAACACCATATATTTT.

Regarding this clone: One end of the junction does not line up with germline, which may come from a read error. The rearrangement joins TRBV7-7 to TRBJ2-5; TRBD1 matches 7 bases. This CDR3 region has 14 residues. Germline assignment: CDR1 SSHAT and CDR2 FNYEAQ (reference sequence). CDR3 amino acids: CASSLATGLETQYF. CDR3 coding DNA: TGTGCTAGCAGCTTAGCGACAGGGTTGGAGACCCAGTACTTC.